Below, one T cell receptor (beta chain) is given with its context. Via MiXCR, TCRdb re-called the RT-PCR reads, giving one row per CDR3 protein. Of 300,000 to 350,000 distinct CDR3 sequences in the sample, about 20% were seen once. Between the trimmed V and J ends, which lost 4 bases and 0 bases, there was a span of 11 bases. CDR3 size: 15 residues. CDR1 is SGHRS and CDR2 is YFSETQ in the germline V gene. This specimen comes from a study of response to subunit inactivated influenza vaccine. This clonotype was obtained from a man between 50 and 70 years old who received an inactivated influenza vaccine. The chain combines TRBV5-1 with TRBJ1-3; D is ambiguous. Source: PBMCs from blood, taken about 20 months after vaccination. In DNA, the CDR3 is TGCGCCAGCAGCCTACCACAGCGCTCTGGAAACACCATATATTTT. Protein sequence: CASSLPQRSGNTIYF.